This entry is about one T cell receptor (beta chain). The antigen is not known. The CDR3 is 12 residues long. CDR1 is MGHRA, CDR2 YSYEKL, per germline. The V and J ends lost 0 bases and 5 bases respectively, with 4 bases between them. The record originates from a study of cytomegalovirus exposure and HLA in healthy donors. Study-level findings and limits: In a later analysis, DRB1 alleles had the most associated TCRs; HLA-C alleles the fewest. High sensitivity and specificity were reportedly achieved when the classifier diagnosed cytomegalovirus status. It was confirmed in vitro that three of the CMV-associated chains were specific for CMV antigens. Prior analysis indicated that the majority of TCR beta V segments exhibited productivity approximately 90% or approximately 30% of the time.

In the PCR, 60 Vbeta and 13 Jbeta primers were used. Assay: immunoSEQ multiplex PCR; the TCRdb copy retains only in-frame clones and omits some. The table has approximately 130,000 clones, roughly four fifths seen once. This chain connects TRBV4-1 to TRBJ2-5, with D uncertain. The sequenced sample consisted of PBMCs. The clonotype was recovered from a woman aged 40 to 55 in good health and CMV-seropositive. CDR3 nucleotide sequence: TGCGCCAGCAGCCAAGATGAGGAGACCCAGTACTTC. It specifies CASSQDEETQYF.